These 8 T cell receptor beta chains were all obtained from the same sample, sequenced in a study of blood T cell repertoires in COVID-19. TCRdb's copy holds only in-frame clones and misses some; the assay was immunoSEQ multiplex PCR. The table lists around 400,000 clones, approximately 89% of them singletons, with less than 2% in the top ten. The specimen was PBMCs or T cells enriched from blood (not recorded which). The receptors derive from a woman aged 25 to 45 who had recovered from COVID-19.

This clone came up a few times. The rearrangement links TRBV4-2 to TRBJ1-1; 11 bases are shared with TRBD1. The CDR3 spans 16 residues. The V and J ends lost 3 bases and 4 bases, in that order; junction bases with no gene match: 7. CDR1 LGHNA and CDR2 YNFKEQ come from the germline V gene. Here the CDR3 reads CASSQGQGGRSTEAFF. CDR3 in DNA: TGTGCCAGCAGCCAGGGACAGGGGGGTCGAAGCACTGAAGCTTTCTTT.

V usage is TRBV2 and J usage is TRBJ2-7, with TRBD1 identical over 9 bases. CDR3 length equals 15 residues. From germline, CDR1 is SNHLY and CDR2 FYNNEI. The V segment lost 6 bases and the J segment 2 bases; nucleotides outside the gene matches: 8. The CDR3 coding sequence is TGTGCCAGCAGGAGGGAAAGGACAGGGGCCTACGAGCAGTACTTC. This encodes CASRRERTGAYEQYF.

The J gene is TRBJ2-7, the V gene TRBV6-5; TRBD2 agrees at 9 bases. The CDR3 loop spans 14 amino acids. The ends lost 9 bases at V and 0 bases at J; junction bases unmatched: 6. The V gene's germline CDR1 is MNHEY and CDR2 SVGAGI. CDR3 loop: CASTRLAASYEQYF. The CDR3 DNA is TGTGCCAGTACCCGACTAGCGGCCTCCTACGAGCAGTACTTC.

The chain has TRBV30 and TRBJ2-2; 8 nucleotides align to TRBD1. The germline V gene encodes CDR1 GTSNPN and CDR2 SVGIG (reference sequence). V lost 3 bases to trimming and J lost 4 bases; unmatched junction nucleotides: 16. The CDR3 runs to 18 residues. The CDR3 DNA sequence: TGTGCCTGGAGCCCTTTGGAGGTCGGACAGGGCGGCACCGGGGAGCTGTTTTTT. It encodes CAWSPLEVGQGGTGELFF.

The V and J genes are TRBV29-1 and TRBJ2-1; unclear D gene. V was clipped by 7 bases and J by 7 bases, with 26 bases between them. Germline V lookup: CDR1 SQVTM, CDR2 ANQGSEA. The CDR3 has 16 residues. The DNA for the CDR3 is TGCAGCGCCGTCGCCCGGTTCTTAGCCGGTAGGAATGAGCAGTTCTTC. As protein: CSAVARFLAGRNEQFF.

J is TRBJ1-1 and V is TRBV25-1; a weak D match, TRBD1 (5 bases). Germline V gene data show CDR1 as MGHDK and CDR2 as SYGVNS. The CDR3 totals 16 residues. The germline V and J ends were trimmed by 6 bases and 7 bases, with 24 bases remaining between them. CDR3 region: CASSPARRAGRDEAFF. In nucleotides, the CDR3 is TGTGCCAGCAGCCCAGCCCGAAGGGCAGGGCGGGATGAAGCTTTCTTT.

The chain couples TRBV28 to TRBJ1-4; D is unclear. CDR1 and CDR2 from the germline V gene are MDHEN and SYDVKM. The CDR3 length is 18 residues. V was pared by 1 base and J by 1 base, with 16 bases between. The CDR3 spells CASSLFRVMRKTNEKLFF. The DNA of the CDR3 is TGTGCCAGCAGTTTATTCCGGGTGATGAGGAAAACTAATGAAAAACTGTTTTTT.

The V call is TRBV3-1 (or the pseudogene TRBV3-2), the J call TRBJ2-3, with D possibly TRBD1 on 6 matching bases. V was pared by 0 bases and J by 0 bases, with 22 bases between. The CDR3 sequence is 20 residues long. Germline V gene sequence: CDR1 LGHDT, CDR2 YNNKEL (reference sequence). The CDR3 nucleotides are TGTGCCAGCAGCCAAGAGACGAGGATCCAAGGGGGTTCTAGCACAGATACGCAGTATTTT. Encoded protein: CASSQETRIQGGSSTDTQYF.